The rows below give T cell receptor beta chains drawn from one sample of a study of regulatory T cells in long-lasting Graves disease. A single record per CDR3 protein comes from TCRdb applying MiXCR to the multiplex PCR reads. The sample records about 500,000 distinct CDR3 sequences, 12% being singletons. A further study also used this sample, focusing on T cells in Graves' hyperthyroidism and ophthalmopathy.

Sequencing was performed on peripheral blood mononuclear cells (PBMCs), taken at new diagnosis, from a patient treated with antithyroid drugs. The receptors were gathered from a woman younger than 45 with Graves disease. CDR3s include the opening cysteine and the closing phenylalanine or tryptophan. The order of the fields is V gene, D gene, clone size, J gene, CDR3 protein, CDR3 DNA. A D gene is named only where the DNA matches it firmly. Rows give clone size only sometimes, using once, few, many, or a class for an expanded clone.

TRBV7-9,NA,many,TRBJ1-1,CASSFGTIYTEAFF,TGTGCCAGCAGCTTCGGAACAATTTACACTGAAGCTTTCTTT
TRBV18,NA,many,TRBJ2-7,CASSPPGLALGSYEQYF,TGTGCCAGCTCACCACCGGGGCTAGCCCTAGGCTCCTACGAGCAGTACTTC
TRBV7-7,NA,NA,TRBJ2-3,CASSLGPEGSDTQYF,TGTGCTAGCAGCTTAGGTCCAGAGGGCTCAGATACGCAGTATTTT
TRBV29-1,NA,NA,TRBJ2-3,CSVRRVDTQYF,TGCAGCGTTCGTAGGGTGGATACGCAGTATTTT
TRBV2,NA,many,TRBJ1-1,CASRRVPMNTEAFF,TGTGCCAGCAGGCGGGTCCCTATGAACACTGAAGCTTTCTTT
TRBV19,TRBD2,many,TRBJ2-5,CASSTGLAGVLETQYF,TGTGCCAGTAGTACCGGACTAGCGGGAGTTCTCGAGACCCAGTACTTC
TRBV5-1,TRBD1,many,TRBJ1-1,CASSFLGQGNTEAFF,TGCGCCAGCAGCTTCCTAGGACAGGGGAACACTGAAGCTTTCTTT
TRBV5-4,NA,few,TRBJ1-2,CASSLGNRGDYGYTF,TGTGCCAGCAGCTTGGGGAATCGCGGGGACTATGGCTACACCTTC
TRBV6-5,TRBD1,many,TRBJ2-7,CASSYDWTGVSYEQYF,TGTGCCAGCAGTTACGACTGGACAGGAGTCTCCTACGAGCAGTACTTC
TRBV30,NA,many,TRBJ1-2,CAWSAQLLNYGYTF,TGTGCCTGGAGTGCTCAGCTACTTAACTATGGCTACACCTTC
TRBV11-3,NA,many,TRBJ1-1,CASSLDQMDRVEAFF,TGTGCCAGCAGCTTAGATCAGATGGACAGAGTTGAAGCTTTCTTT
TRBV19,NA,many,TRBJ2-5,CASSMRQDTAQYF,TGTGCCAGTAGTATGCGGCAGGATACGGCCCAGTACTTC
TRBV6-1,NA,many,TRBJ2-2,CASSEVFIGSANTGELFF,TGTGCCAGCAGTGAAGTATTTATCGGCAGTGCGAACACCGGGGAGCTGTTTTTT
TRBV5-6,NA,NA,TRBJ1-1,CASSGRFLVNTEAFF,TGTGCCAGCAGCGGTCGATTTTTGGTGAACACTGAAGCTTTCTTT
TRBV29-1,NA,many,TRBJ2-2,CSASSPGELFF,TGCAGCGCTTCAAGTCCCGGGGAGCTGTTTTTT
TRBV14,NA,NA,TRBJ1-2,CASSHAGSLVYGYTF,TGTGCCAGCAGCCACGCAGGGAGCCTGGTCTATGGCTACACCTTC
TRBV7-2,NA,few,TRBJ1-5,CASSTRLTDYQPQHF,TGTGCCAGCAGCACCCGGCTGACAGACTATCAGCCCCAGCATTTT
TRBV6-4,NA,few,TRBJ2-1,CASTRDGRRNEQFF,TGTGCCAGCACACGGGACGGGAGAAGGAATGAGCAGTTCTTC
TRBV10-3,NA,many,TRBJ1-1,CATRTGNTEAFF,TGTGCCACGAGAACAGGGAACACTGAAGCTTTCTTT
TRBV3-1,TRBD2,many,TRBJ2-3,CASSQVKIAGVADTQYF,TGTGCCAGCAGCCAAGTGAAAATAGCGGGAGTGGCAGATACGCAGTATTTT
TRBV7-9,NA,many,TRBJ2-2,CASSLAPGLNTGELFF,TGTGCCAGCAGCTTAGCCCCGGGACTGAACACCGGGGAGCTGTTTTTT
TRBV3-1,TRBD1,NA,TRBJ1-2,CASSETGKGYTF,TGTGCCAGCAGCGAGACAGGGAAGGGCTACACCTTC
TRBV18,NA,NA,TRBJ2-7,CASSPTGSEVQYF,TGTGCCAGCTCCCCTACAGGGAGCGAAGTGCAGTACTTC
TRBV4-2,TRBD2,many,TRBJ2-1,CASSQARREGDEQFF,TGTGCCAGCAGCCAAGCACGGCGGGAGGGCGATGAGCAGTTCTTC
TRBV28,TRBD2,NA,TRBJ2-7,CASSLSVAGGSYEQYF,TGTGCCAGCAGTTTATCAGTAGCGGGAGGATCCTACGAGCAGTACTTC
TRBV5-4,NA,NA,TRBJ2-7,CASSFASGGPYEQYF,TGTGCCAGCAGCTTCGCTTCCGGGGGACCCTACGAGCAGTACTTC
TRBV13,TRBD2,few,TRBJ2-1,CASSLWSSGVNNEQFF,TGTGCCAGCAGCTTATGGTCTAGCGGGGTTAACAATGAGCAGTTCTTC
TRBV2,TRBD1,many,TRBJ1-2,CASRKGQGGGYTF,TGTGCCAGCAGGAAGGGACAGGGAGGCGGCTACACCTTC
TRBV5-5,NA,few,TRBJ1-1,CASSLSALFNTEAFF,TGTGCCAGCAGCTTGTCAGCTTTATTCAACACTGAAGCTTTCTTT
TRBV7-2,TRBD1,many,TRBJ2-5,CASTSRDSQETQYF,TGTGCCAGCACCTCGAGGGACAGCCAAGAGACCCAGTACTTC
TRBV12-3/TRBV12-4,TRBD2,many,TRBJ2-5,CASSGTSWETQYF,TGTGCCAGCAGTGGGACTAGCTGGGAGACCCAGTACTTC
TRBV12-3/TRBV12-4,NA,many,TRBJ2-7,CASSLTEFYEQYF,TGTGCCAGCAGCCTGACAGAGTTCTACGAGCAGTACTTC
TRBV6-2/TRBV6-3,NA,NA,TRBJ1-6,CASSYSVSNSPLHF,TGTGCCAGCAGTTATTCTGTCTCTAATTCACCCCTCCACTTT
TRBV29-1,NA,many,TRBJ1-4,CSVSRGRKNEKLFF,TGCAGCGTGAGCAGGGGTCGTAAAAATGAAAAACTGTTTTTT
TRBV29-1,NA,few,TRBJ2-7,CSVEVGNSNEQYF,TGCAGCGTTGAAGTGGGTAACTCCAACGAGCAGTACTTC
TRBV5-6,NA,many,TRBJ2-1,CASSLGPLYNEQFF,TGTGCCAGCAGCTTGGGTCCCCTCTACAATGAGCAGTTCTTC
TRBV7-9,NA,NA,TRBJ2-7,CASSSFGDGGPYEQYF,TGTGCCAGCAGCTCCTTCGGCGATGGAGGGCCCTACGAGCAGTACTTC
TRBV4-1,NA,NA,TRBJ1-2,CASSLQNRVSHHGYTF,TGCGCCAGCAGCCTACAAAACAGGGTTTCTCACCATGGCTACACCTTC
TRBV2,TRBD1,many,TRBJ2-7,CASSDWTGRRYEQYF,TGTGCCAGCAGTGACTGGACAGGGAGGCGGTACGAGCAGTACTTC
TRBV28,NA,many,TRBJ2-7,CASRYGGGRFMAYEQYF,TGTGCCAGCCGCTACGGTGGGGGGCGGTTTATGGCCTACGAGCAGTACTTC
TRBV2,NA,NA,TRBJ1-1,CASSKERAQAFF,TGTGCCAGCAGTAAAGAGAGGGCCCAGGCTTTCTTT
TRBV4-3,NA,NA,TRBJ1-6,CASSQLPRTSSYNSPLHF,TGCGCCAGCAGCCAACTTCCCCGGACAAGCTCCTATAATTCACCCCTCCACTTT
TRBV2,NA,many,TRBJ1-5,CASSEESGDNQPQHF,TGTGCCAGCAGTGAAGAGTCAGGGGACAATCAGCCCCAGCATTTT
TRBV6-2/TRBV6-3,TRBD2,NA,TRBJ2-7,CASSLLAGEHYEQYF,TGTGCCAGCAGTCTACTAGCGGGAGAACACTACGAGCAGTACTTC
TRBV30,NA,few,TRBJ2-3,CAWEGPLTTWDTQYF,TGTGCCTGGGAGGGACCTCTAACGACCTGGGATACGCAGTATTTT
TRBV27,NA,NA,TRBJ2-7,CATSAHGSYEQYF,TGTGCCACCTCGGCCCACGGCTCCTACGAGCAGTACTTC
TRBV20-1,NA,many,TRBJ2-1,CSASAEGSYNEQFF,TGCAGTGCCAGTGCAGAGGGATCCTACAATGAGCAGTTCTTC
TRBV6-1,NA,many,TRBJ2-1,CASRLLPSSYNEQFF,TGTGCCAGCAGACTTCTACCGAGCTCCTACAATGAGCAGTTCTTC
TRBV20-1,NA,few,TRBJ1-1,CSARAGHWVTEAFF,TGCAGTGCTAGAGCTGGGCACTGGGTCACTGAAGCTTTCTTT